This T cell receptor (beta chain) was sequenced in a study of T cell responses to AZD1222 COVID-19 vaccine (TCRdb year 2021). In the study overall: AZD1222 recipients with second doses at about 4 weeks or about 12 weeks were pooled, because spike-specific TCR depth and breadth did not differ between schedules. Enrollment into the trials was organized by age into subgroups of 18-55, 56-69 and 70-plus years, and those subgroups contained approximately 150, 30 and 60 TCR-sequenced participants, respectively. A total of under 250 trial participants underwent TCR sequencing, of whom 200 to 220 had received two doses of AZD1222 and around 25 had received two doses of the MenACWY control vaccine.

The paper's findings and limits, for the study overall: Conclusions about previously exposed vaccinees are limited, since just five to seven AZD1222 recipients were seropositive for SARS-CoV-2 at baseline. Most participants were white British and females outnumbered males, and the authors suggested that clonal diversity may have been underestimated. The 56-69-year group was small, and its depth increase did not reach significance, likely because of low power. Because no samples from the day 14 peak response were available, repertoires could be characterized only after the peak T cell response. CD4 TCRs associated with the vaccine covered the entire spike protein, and the dominant responses were in regions 160-218 and 743-854. After two AZD1222 doses, spike-specific TCR breadth and depth were significantly higher than at day 0 and than in MenACWY recipients. Epitopes outside the regions mutated in the B.1.351 and B.1.1.7 variants were reportedly recognized by nearly half of the unique spike-specific TCRs.

The CDR3 spans 14 residues, from the cysteine through the phenylalanine. Only CDR3 DNA remains: 42 bases, in frame from the first base. V has 5 bases trimmed and J has 5 bases trimmed; junction bases matching no gene number 8. Looking up the germline V gene yields CDR1 MGHRA and CDR2 YSYEKL. This clone was seen a handful of times. Its antigen remains undetermined. Within one base of it there is no much larger clone, and no base qualities were kept. Explained via the paper, the time point label denotes: baseline before first vaccination. Samples from vaccinated people were obtained from the UK trials COV001 and COV002, which included a single-blind randomized controlled phase 2/3 trial of AZD1222 (ChAdOx1 nCoV-19) in healthy adults. Trial participant PBMC samples were collected at day 0 and day 28 after the second dose for TCRbeta chain sequencing. The CDR3 regions of human TCRbeta chains were subjected to immunosequencing. In the source study's methods: TCRs in the repertoires were compared against a reference library of SARS-CoV-2-specific TCRs that had been generated with the MIRA antigen-specificity platform. Breadth was defined as the fraction of unique TCRs that were SARS-CoV-2-associated. Depth was defined as the fraction of total T cells that were SARS-CoV-2-associated. Using the MIRA data, each spike-specific TCR was assigned both to the spike region to which the TCR was reactive and to a CD4 or CD8 class. Log10-transformed breadth and depth values were compared by one-way ANOVA with Sidak's multiple comparisons tests. Not all clones reach the TCRdb copy of this immuneACCESS table, which keeps in-frame sequences only. Checked studies attribute under half of the gap to unresolved V genes and leave the rest unexplained. V, J and clone size are taken as reported in that table, and D and trimming were inferred from the DNA itself. Within this sample are 90,000 to 120,000 clones, with about 89% of them counted one time only. The ten most abundant clones make up about 6.6% of the sample.

The sequenced sample was peripheral blood, obtained on day 0 of AZD1222 vaccination. This clonotype was sampled from an adult in good health. Rearrangement joined TRBV4-1 to TRBJ2-7; 8 nucleotides in the junction match TRBD1. For the CDR3, the sequence is CASSERTGRNEQYF. The DNA sequence is as follows: TGCGCCAGCAGCGAAAGGACAGGGCGGAACGAGCAGTACTTC.